The sequence of this TCR beta chain was determined in a study of response to subunit inactivated influenza vaccine. The CDR3 runs 15 residues. CDR1 is MDHEN, CDR2 SYDVKM, per germline. Trimming took 6 bases from V and 2 from J, leaving 17 bases between them. MiXCR, applied by TCRdb to the RT-PCR reads, yields one record per CDR3 protein. In the table there are about 570,000 distinct CDR3 sequences, about 11% of which are singletons. This clonotype was seen a handful of times. What it binds is not known. Study results and caveats: Each seasonal influenza vaccination recruits few new T cells, the authors suggested.

These data are also associated with another study on T cells expressing NK-cell markers. That investigation notes: TCR beta libraries carry UMIs added by 5'RACE template switching. There were a handful of donors in whom these clonotypes also led the CD3+CD56-NKG2C+ fraction. There remained a lack of clarity about HCMV specificity of expanded NKG2C+ T cell clones.

The source is a man aged 45-60 years who received an inactivated influenza vaccine. The sequences come from PBMCs from blood, collected on the day of vaccination. The gene calls are TRBV28 and TRBJ2-7, with a tentative D call TRBD2 (7 bases). CDR3 DNA: TGTGCCAGCAGCCAAGCGGGACACATAACCTACGAGCAGTACTTC. Its protein is CASSQAGHITYEQYF.